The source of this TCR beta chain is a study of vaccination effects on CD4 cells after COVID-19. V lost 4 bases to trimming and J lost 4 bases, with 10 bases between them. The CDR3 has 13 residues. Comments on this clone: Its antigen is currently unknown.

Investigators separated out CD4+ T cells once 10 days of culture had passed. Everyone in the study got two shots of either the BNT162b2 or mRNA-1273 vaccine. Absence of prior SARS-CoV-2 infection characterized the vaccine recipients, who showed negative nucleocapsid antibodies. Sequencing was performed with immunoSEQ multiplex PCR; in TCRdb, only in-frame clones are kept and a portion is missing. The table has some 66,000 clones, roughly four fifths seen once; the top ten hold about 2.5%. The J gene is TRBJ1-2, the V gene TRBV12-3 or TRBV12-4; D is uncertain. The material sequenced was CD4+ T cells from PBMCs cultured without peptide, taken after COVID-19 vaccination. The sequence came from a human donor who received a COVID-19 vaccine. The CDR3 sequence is CASSSRALYGYTF. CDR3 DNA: TGTGCCAGCAGTTCCCGGGCCCTCTATGGCTACACCTTC.